Described below is a single T cell receptor beta chain sequence and its context. Its antigen is not known. The data were taken from a study of OX40 agonist ivuxolimab in advanced cancers. As for the study in general: Partial responses were achieved by three patients: one hepatocellular carcinoma, two cutaneous melanoma. General study findings and limits: Researchers report that CD8+ T cells had, on average, more expanded clones than CD4+. Low normalized clonal expansion also occurred in some nonresponding patients.

This CDR3 has 14 residues. Trimming removed 3 bases from V and 2 bases from J; junction bases left unmatched: 4. Germline values: CDR1 SGHDN, CDR2 FVKESK. Sequenced by immunoSEQ multiplex PCR; TCRdb stores in-frame clones only, minus some. This sample has 68,000 or so clones, with approximately 83% found just once. This TCR came from an adult with an advanced solid tumor such as melanoma, head and neck, liver or kidney cancer. Material: CD4+ or CD8+ T cells sorted from blood, obtained in a trial of the OX40 agonist ivuxolimab. This sequence joins TRBV14 and TRBJ2-7; 7 bases line up with TRBD1. In DNA form, the CDR3 reads TGTGCCAGCAGCCAGCAGACAGGGCCCTACGAGCAGTACTTC. Encoded protein: CASSQQTGPYEQYF.